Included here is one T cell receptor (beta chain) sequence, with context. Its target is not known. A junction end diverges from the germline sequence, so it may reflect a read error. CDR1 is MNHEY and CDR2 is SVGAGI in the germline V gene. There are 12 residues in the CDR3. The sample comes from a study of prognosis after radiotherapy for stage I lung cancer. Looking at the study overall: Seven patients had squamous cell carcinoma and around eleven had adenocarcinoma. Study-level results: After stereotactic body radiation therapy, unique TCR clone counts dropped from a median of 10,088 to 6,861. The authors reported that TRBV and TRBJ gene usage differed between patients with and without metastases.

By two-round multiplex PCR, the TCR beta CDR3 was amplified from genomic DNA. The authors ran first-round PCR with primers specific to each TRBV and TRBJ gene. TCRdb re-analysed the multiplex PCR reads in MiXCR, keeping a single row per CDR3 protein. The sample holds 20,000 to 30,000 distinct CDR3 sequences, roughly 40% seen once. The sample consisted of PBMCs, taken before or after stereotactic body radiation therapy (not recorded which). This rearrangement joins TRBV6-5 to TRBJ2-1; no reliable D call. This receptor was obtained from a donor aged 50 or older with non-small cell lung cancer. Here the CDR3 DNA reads TGTGTCAGCAGTTCCACATATAATGAGCAGTTCTTC. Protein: CVSSSTYNEQFF.